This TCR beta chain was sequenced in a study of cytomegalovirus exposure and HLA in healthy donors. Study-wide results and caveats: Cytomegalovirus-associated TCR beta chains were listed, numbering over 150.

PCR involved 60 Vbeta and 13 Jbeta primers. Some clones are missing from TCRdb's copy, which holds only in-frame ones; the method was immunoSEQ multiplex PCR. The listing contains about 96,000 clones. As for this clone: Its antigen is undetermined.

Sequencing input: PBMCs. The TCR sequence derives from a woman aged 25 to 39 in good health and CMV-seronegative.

Here the CDR3 DNA reads TGTGCCTCCGCCGCTAGCGGCTCCTACGAGCAGTACTTC. Encoded protein: CASAASGSYEQYF. This chain uses TRBV6-5 with TRBJ2-7; 7 bases fit TRBD2. Trimming cost V 11 bases and J 0 bases; bases outside gene matches: 7. CDR1 is MNHEY, CDR2 SVGAGI, per germline. The CDR3 has 13 residues.